The T cell receptor (beta chain) described here comes from a study of T cell responses to AZD1222 COVID-19 vaccine. The CDR3 is 13 residues long. Germline V gene sequence: CDR1 SNHLY, CDR2 FYNNEI. Trimming left V 7 bases short and J 6 bases short, with 10 bases between. The method was immunoSEQ multiplex PCR; TCRdb's version includes in-frame clones alone and lacks a portion of them. The table includes about 140,000 clones, 91% detected once. Sequenced material: peripheral blood, taken on day 0 of AZD1222 vaccination. The sequence was collected from an adult in good health. The gene calls are TRBV2 and TRBJ1-6; D not certain. CDR3 nucleotides: TGTGCCAGCACCGGGGTTGTTAATTCACCCCTCCACTTT. Translated, it gives CASTGVVNSPLHF.